These 22 T cell receptor beta chains share one sample of origin, sequenced in a study of blood T cell repertoires in COVID-19. Generated by immunoSEQ multiplex PCR, the TCRdb table keeps only in-frame clones and is missing some. The sample shows 150,000 or so clones, around 81% of them seen only once. The sample comprised peripheral blood. Source of these receptors: a man in his sixties with active or convalescent COVID-19.

This clone has just one count. The chain links TRBV2 to TRBJ2-4; TRBD1 aligns across 7 bases. J lost 5 bases, V lost 7 bases, and 2 bases had no gene match. CDR3 length: 12 amino acids. CDR1 is SNHLY, CDR2 FYNNEI, per germline. CDR3 nucleotide sequence: TGTGCCAGCACCGGGACAGAAAACATTCAGTACTTC. The encoded protein is CASTGTENIQYF.

The V and J genes are TRBV11-2 and TRBJ2-3; maybe TRBD2 (5 bases). Per germline, CDR1 SGHAT and CDR2 FQNNGV. The CDR3 has 16 amino acids. Trimming removed 5 bases at V and 5 bases at J, with 20 bases between. The CDR3 is CASSPRSQARGDTQYF. The CDR3 coding sequence is TGTGCCAGCAGCCCTCGTTCCCAGGCCCGGGGAGATACGCAGTATTTT.

V gene TRBV21-1 combines with J gene TRBJ1-5; the table's TRBD1 call for D was not verified on the DNA. TRBV21-1 is noted as a pseudogene. CDR3 length: 16 amino acids. The CDR3 spells CASSKEKGTGFQPQHF. In DNA form, the CDR3 reads TGTGCCAGCAGCAAAGAAAAAGGGACAGGGTTTCAGCCCCAGCATTTT.

J is TRBJ2-1 and V is TRBV10-3; 15 positions match TRBD2. This CDR3 region has 16 residues. Germline CDR1 and CDR2: ENHRY and SYGVKD. The trim removed 10 bases at V and 0 bases at J, leaving 4 bases unmatched. The CDR3 region is CATRTSGGASYNEQFF. In nucleotides, the CDR3 is TGTGCCACCCGGACTAGCGGGGGGGCCTCCTACAATGAGCAGTTCTTC.

CDR3 sequence: CASSLGLASTDTQYF. DNA of the CDR3: TGTGCCAGCAGCTTGGGACTAGCTAGCACAGATACGCAGTATTTT. V is TRBV5-6 and J is TRBJ2-3; 7 nucleotides match TRBD2. The germline gives CDR1 SGHDT, CDR2 YYEEEE. CDR3 length equals 15 residues. V shed 0 bases and J 0 bases; nucleotides not matched to a gene: 1.

The chain recombines TRBV10-2 with TRBJ1-1, with D perhaps TRBD1 (6 bases). Trimming cost V 7 bases and J 4 bases, with 13 bases left between them. The CDR3 has 13 residues. Looked up from germline, CDR1 is WSHSY and CDR2 is SAAADI. The CDR3 protein is CASTTGWATEAFF. The CDR3 DNA follows: TGCGCCAGCACTACAGGGTGGGCCACTGAAGCTTTCTTT.

This chain links TRBV21-1 with TRBJ2-1; the D call in the table, TRBD2, was not verified against the DNA. TRBV21-1 is given as a pseudogene. The CDR3 is 19 amino acids. The CDR3 sequence is CASSKNCDRGTSGSNEQFF. The CDR3 DNA is TGTGCCAGCAGCAAAAATTGCGACAGAGGGACTAGCGGGAGCAATGAGCAGTTCTTC.

The V gene is TRBV3-1 (or the pseudogene TRBV3-2), the J gene TRBJ1-3; perhaps TRBD1 as D (5 bases). This CDR3 has 16 residues. V was cut by 1 base and J by 0 bases, with 10 bases left in between. Germline V gene data show CDR1 as LGHDT and CDR2 as YNNKEL (reference sequence). For the CDR3, the DNA is TGTGCCAGCAGCCAAGGATCGACAGCCTCTGGAAACACCATATATTTT. Translation gives CASSQGSTASGNTIYF.

The gene calls are TRBV5-1 and TRBJ1-2, with 7 bases that match TRBD1. The V segment lost 4 bases and the J segment 5 bases; nucleotides outside the gene matches: 5. The length of the CDR3 is 13 residues. Per germline, CDR1 SGHRS and CDR2 YFSETQ. The chain's CDR3 is CASSMGTDYGYTF. Here the CDR3 DNA reads TGCGCCAGCAGCATGGGGACAGATTATGGCTACACCTTC.

This clone was seen more than once but under ten times. The chain recombines TRBV4-1 with TRBJ2-1; 11 positions match TRBD1. Germline V gene data show CDR1 as MGHRA and CDR2 as YSYEKL. Germline trimming cut 4 bases from V and 6 bases from J; bases unmatched to any gene: 5. This CDR3 region has 15 residues. The CDR3 reads CASSRSGTGGNEQFF. In nucleotides, the CDR3 is TGCGCCAGCAGCCGTTCCGGGACAGGGGGCAATGAGCAGTTCTTC.

This clone has only one observation. J is TRBJ1-6 and V is TRBV28, with D possibly being TRBD1 (5 bases). CDR3 size: 14 residues. Per germline, CDR1 MDHEN and CDR2 SYDVKM. V was pared by 4 bases and J by 10 bases, with 14 bases between. CDR3 amino acids: CASSSAQGTSPLHF. The CDR3 DNA sequence: TGTGCCAGCAGTTCGGCCCAGGGTACCTCACCCCTCCACTTT.

This clone was seen a handful of times. The J gene is TRBJ1-5, the V gene TRBV2, with 8 positions matching TRBD1. CDR1 and CDR2 (germline): SNHLY, FYNNEI. The CDR3 has 14 amino acids. Losses at the gene ends were 4 bases for V and 6 bases for J; bases not matched to a gene: 5. CDR3 residues: CASSGRGLGQPQHF. Here the CDR3 DNA reads TGTGCCAGCAGTGGCAGGGGGCTGGGTCAGCCCCAGCATTTT.

The chain employs TRBV3-1 (or the pseudogene TRBV3-2) and TRBJ2-1, with TRBD1 identical over 9 bases. Germline V gene lookup returns CDR1 LGHDT and CDR2 YNNKEL (reference sequence). The CDR3 is made up of 16 amino acids. The ends lost 4 bases at V and 9 bases at J; junction bases unmatched: 13. The CDR3 spells CASSPTRTGASGEQFF. The DNA of the CDR3 is TGTGCCAGCAGCCCCACCCGGACAGGGGCCTCCGGTGAGCAGTTCTTC.

The V and J genes are TRBV2 and TRBJ2-5, with 11 nucleotides matching TRBD2. J was trimmed by 3 bases and V by 7 bases; bases with no gene match: 7. CDR1 is SNHLY, CDR2 FYNNEI, per germline. The CDR3 covers 15 residues. The chain's CDR3 is CASILLGLAEETQYF. In nucleotides, the CDR3 is TGTGCCAGCATCCTCTTGGGACTAGCGGAAGAGACCCAGTACTTC.

V gene TRBV5-1 combines with J gene TRBJ2-1; 7 bases map to TRBD1. The CDR3 runs 17 residues. V was pared by 4 bases and J by 0 bases, with 10 bases of the junction left unmatched. Germline V gives CDR1 SGHRS, CDR2 YFSETQ. CDR3 loop: CASSVRPGQNSYNEQFF. CDR3 sequence (DNA): TGCGCCAGCAGCGTCAGACCGGGACAGAACTCCTACAATGAGCAGTTCTTC.

The chain links TRBV2 to TRBJ1-4; perhaps TRBD1 as D (5 bases). This CDR3 contains 13 residues. The germline V gene has CDR1 SNHLY and CDR2 FYNNEI. V gave up 7 bases and J gave up 5 bases, with 11 bases separating them. CDR3 DNA: TGTGCCAGCAAAATGGGGGGGAATGAAAAACTGTTTTTT. This codes for CASKMGGNEKLFF. The full variable domain, its missing parts supplied by reference TRBV2 and TRBJ1-4, is EPEVTQTPSHQVTQMGQEVILRCVPISNHLYFYWYRQILGQKVEFLVSFYNNEISEKSEIFDDQFSVERPDGSNFTLKIRSTKLEDSAMYFCASKMGGNEKLFFGSGTQLSVL.

The chain couples TRBV9 to TRBJ1-1; D remains unclear. Germline lookup yields CDR1 SGDLS and CDR2 YYNGEE. The ends were cut back, 0 bases at V and 3 bases at J, with 15 bases in the middle. The CDR3 has 16 residues. The CDR3 DNA reads TGTGCCAGCAGCGTAGAAAGCGGAAGTAGTGACACTGAAGCTTTCTTT. Translating gives CASSVESGSSDTEAFF.

This clone was found once. This sequence joins TRBV5-1 and TRBJ2-5; TRBD2 matches 10 bases. Germline loops: CDR1 SGHRS, CDR2 YFSETQ. Trimming at V came to 0 bases and at J to 5 bases, leaving 7 bases not matched to a gene. This CDR3 has 16 amino acids. The CDR3 DNA follows: TGCGCCAGCAGCTTGGGGACTAGCGGATGGGCGGAGACCCAGTACTTC. This codes for CASSLGTSGWAETQYF.

This chain joins TRBV6-6 and TRBJ1-1; no reliable D call. Germline CDR1 is MNHNY and CDR2 is SVGAGI (reference sequence). CDR3 length: 14 amino acids. The ends were cut back, 0 bases at V and 5 bases at J, with 10 bases in the middle. The CDR3 DNA reads as TGTGCCAGCAGTTACTCGAGCGGGATGACTGAAGCTTTCTTT. Translated, it gives CASSYSSGMTEAFF.

The chain's CDR3 is CASSEGTQGQPQHF. The CDR3 nucleotides read TGTGCCAGCAGTGAGGGGACACAAGGGCAGCCCCAGCATTTT. The chain links TRBV2 to TRBJ1-5; D possibly corresponds to TRBD1 (6 bases). V was cut by 3 bases and J by 7 bases, with 13 bases left in between. The germline V gene has CDR1 SNHLY and CDR2 FYNNEI. The CDR3 has 14 amino acids.

The V call is TRBV11-2, the J call TRBJ2-4; TRBD2 matches at 8 bases. The length of the CDR3 is 18 residues. Germline CDR1 is SGHAT and CDR2 is FQNNGV. Germline trimming cut 0 bases from V and 6 bases from J; bases unmatched to any gene: 13. The DNA of the CDR3 is TGTGCCAGCAGCTTAGATCTAGCGGGTGGGGCCCCCACAAACATTCAGTACTTC. This encodes CASSLDLAGGAPTNIQYF. The variable domain in full, with the rest retrieved from reference TRBV11-2 and TRBJ2-4, is EAGVAQSPRYKIIEKRQSVAFWCNPISGHATLYWYQQILGQGPKLLIQFQNNGVVDDSQLPKDRFSAERLKGVDSTLKIQPAKLEDSAVYLCASSLDLAGGAPTNIQYFGAGTRLSVL.

The genes are TRBV24-1 and TRBJ2-2; 10 bases are shared with TRBD2. Unmatched junction bases numbered 12, after V lost 3 bases and J lost 3 bases. The CDR3 consists of 19 residues. Germline lookup yields CDR1 KGHDR and CDR2 SFDVKD. The CDR3 here is CATSDLTKAGGEHTGELFF. CDR3 nucleotide sequence: TGTGCCACCAGTGATCTAACTAAAGCGGGAGGGGAACACACCGGGGAGCTGTTTTTT.